The 21 T cell receptor beta chains given below trace back to one sample, sequenced in a study of cytomegalovirus exposure and HLA in healthy donors. PCR amplification relied on 60 Vbeta primers (plus 13 Jbeta primers). TCRdb's copy holds only in-frame clones and misses some; the assay was immunoSEQ multiplex PCR. The repertoire consists of fewer than 110,000 clones, with around four fifths occurring once and the leading ten covering around 7.8%. The sequenced material came from PBMCs. Receptor source: a man aged 25-45 years in good health and CMV-seronegative.

V gene TRBV20-1 combines with J gene TRBJ1-1; weak D call: TRBD1 (5 bases). V dropped 5 bases and J dropped 7 bases, with 11 bases sitting between them. Germline values: CDR1 DFQATT, CDR2 SNEGSKA (reference sequence). The CDR3 runs to 11 residues. CDR3 coding DNA: TGCAGTGCTGATAGACAGCTTGAAGCTTTCTTT. This translates into CSADRQLEAFF.

This rearrangement joins TRBV30 to TRBJ2-3; a weak D match, TRBD2 (6 bases). CDR1 and CDR2 (germline): GTSNPN, SVGIG (reference sequence). This CDR3 contains 15 residues. The ends were cut back, 4 bases at V and 1 base at J, with 15 bases in the middle. CDR3 amino acids: CAWTATWGGTDTQYF. The CDR3 DNA follows: TGTGCCTGGACCGCCACCTGGGGGGGCACAGATACGCAGTATTTT.

This chain links TRBV25-1 with TRBJ2-5; 9 nucleotides agree with TRBD1. V lost 5 bases and J lost 5; bases outside the gene matches: 6. This CDR3 region has 14 residues. Germline V gives CDR1 MGHDK, CDR2 SYGVNS. As DNA, the CDR3 is TGTGCCAGCAGTCGGGACAGGGTTCGGGAGACCCAGTACTTC. Protein: CASSRDRVRETQYF.

V gene TRBV28 combines with J gene TRBJ2-7; D is perhaps TRBD1 (6 bases). Trimming removed 4 bases at V and 12 bases at J, with 16 bases between. CDR1 is MDHEN and CDR2 is SYDVKM in the germline V gene. The CDR3 is made up of 12 amino acids. CDR3 in amino acids: CASSYGQTRGYF. Written as DNA, the CDR3 is TGTGCCAGCAGTTACGGACAGACCCGAGGGTACTTC. The full variable domain, with the rest looked up from reference TRBV28 and TRBJ2-7, is DVKVTQSSRYLVKRTGEKVFLECVQDMDHENMFWYRQDPGLGLRLIYFSYDVKMKEKGDIPEGYSVSREKKERFSLILESASTNQTSMYLCASSYGQTRGYFGPGTRLTVT.

The rearrangement links TRBV4-1 to TRBJ1-2; D uncertain. V was trimmed by 3 bases and J by 1 base, leaving 6 bases between them. CDR1 MGHRA and CDR2 YSYEKL come from the germline V gene. The CDR3 has 13 residues. CDR3 region: CASSQGGNYGYTF. DNA of the CDR3: TGCGCCAGCAGCCAGGGAGGTAACTATGGCTACACCTTC.

This chain joins TRBV28 and TRBJ2-3; TRBD1 aligns across 8 bases. Germline V gene sequence: CDR1 MDHEN, CDR2 SYDVKM. The CDR3 has 15 amino acids. With 4 bases clipped from V and 5 bases from J, the junction kept 8 bases outside the gene matches. CDR3 nucleotides: TGTGCCAGCAGTTCCGCGGACAGGGCGAAAGATACGCAGTATTTT. Encoded protein: CASSSADRAKDTQYF.

This sequence joins TRBV28 and TRBJ1-1; D possibly corresponds to TRBD1 (5 bases). CDR3 length: 15 residues. Between the trimmed V and J ends, which lost 6 bases and 0 bases, there was a span of 14 bases. Germline values: CDR1 MDHEN, CDR2 SYDVKM. The CDR3 DNA sequence: TGTGCCAGCAGCCCGGGGGGGGGTGTGAACACTGAAGCTTTCTTT. As protein: CASSPGGGVNTEAFF.

The J gene is TRBJ1-6, the V gene TRBV7-8, with TRBD1 identical over 8 bases. V dropped 0 bases and J dropped 7; count of bases not matched to a gene: 5. The CDR3 totals 16 residues. In germline, CDR1 is SGHVS, CDR2 FQNEAQ. CDR3 residues: CASSLAPTGVNSPLHF. The CDR3, as DNA: TGTGCCAGCAGCTTAGCCCCGACAGGGGTCAATTCACCCCTCCACTTT.

This clone was observed once. This chain links TRBV7-8 with TRBJ2-2; 10 nucleotides match TRBD2. Trimming at V came to 4 bases and at J to 2 bases, leaving 4 bases not matched to a gene. The V gene's germline CDR1 is SGHVS and CDR2 FQNEAQ. The CDR3 runs 16 residues. CDR3 sequence (DNA): TGTGCCAGCAGCTCCAGCGGGAGGGCAAACACCGGGGAGCTGTTTTTT. Its protein is CASSSSGRANTGELFF.

The V gene is TRBV7-8, the J gene TRBJ2-1; TRBD2 agrees at 7 bases. The CDR3 spans 14 residues. V lost 4 bases and J lost 4; bases outside the gene matches: 4. The germline CDR1 and CDR2 sequences are SGHVS and FQNEAQ. The CDR3 sequence: CASSYVGGYNEQFF. CDR3 DNA sequence: TGTGCCAGCAGCTATGTGGGGGGGTACAATGAGCAGTTCTTC.

This clone occurred a few times. The chain joins TRBV30 to TRBJ1-1; D possibly corresponds to TRBD1 (5 bases). This CDR3 is 13 amino acids long. Germline CDR1 reads GTSNPN; CDR2 reads SVGIG (reference sequence). With 7 bases removed from V and 2 bases from J, the gap between germline ends came to 14 bases. The CDR3 sequence: CAYNPQVNTEAFF. The CDR3 nucleotides are TGTGCCTACAACCCACAGGTTAACACTGAAGCTTTCTTT.

The genes are TRBV15 and TRBJ2-3, with D maybe TRBD1 (6 bases). This CDR3 is 14 amino acids long. V lost 2 bases, J lost 4 bases, and 10 bases lay in between. Germline-derived CDR1 and CDR2 are LNHNV and YYDKDF (reference sequence). The CDR3 bases are TGTGCCACCAGCAGAACTACAGGGTCAGATACGCAGTATTTT. This gives the protein CATSRTTGSDTQYF.

This clone was counted only a few times. The V gene is TRBV30, the J gene TRBJ2-5; D is perhaps TRBD2 (6 bases). The J call is doubtful: the DNA matches TRBJ2-7 better. The CDR3 runs to 15 residues. Germline assignment: CDR1 GTSNPN and CDR2 SVGIG (reference sequence). CDR3 coding DNA: TGTGCCTGGAGTGTAGGCCCCGGAGGGTTGAACGAGCAGTACTTC. Translated: CAWSVGPGGLNEQYF.

This chain links TRBV5-6 with TRBJ2-7, with D hard to call. The germline CDR1 and CDR2 sequences are SGHDT and YYEEEE. Trimming took off 4 bases at V and 4 bases at J, with 9 bases between the two ends. This CDR3 contains 12 residues. CDR3 in amino acids: CASSLYPYEQYF. The DNA for the CDR3 is TGTGCCAGCAGCCTCTACCCTTACGAGCAGTACTTC. The full variable domain, in which reference TRBV5-6 and TRBJ2-7 provide the parts outside the CDR3, is DAGVTQSPTHLIKTRGQQVTLRCSPKSGHDTVSWYQQALGQGPQFIFQYYEEEERQRGNFPDRFSGHQFPNYSSELNVNALLLGDSALYLCASSLYPYEQYFGPGTRLTVT.

The V gene is TRBV10-3, the J gene TRBJ2-3; 11 bases map to TRBD2. V lost 0 bases, J lost 5 bases, and 7 bases stayed unmatched. The CDR3 length is 17 residues. Germline lookup yields CDR1 ENHRY and CDR2 SYGVKD. CDR3 in DNA: TGTGCCATCAGTGAGTCGAAGCTAGCGGGGGGTTTAGATACGCAGTATTTT. It specifies CAISESKLAGGLDTQYF.

The chain links TRBV11-2 to TRBJ1-2, with D hard to call. Germline CDR1 SGHAT, CDR2 FQNNGV. The CDR3 is 14 amino acids. The V end was cut by 0 bases, the J end by 2 bases, with 7 bases between. CDR3 residues: CASSLEQRNYGYTF. CDR3 coding DNA: TGTGCCAGCAGCTTAGAGCAGCGAAACTATGGCTACACCTTC.

This rearrangement joins TRBV28 to TRBJ2-1; 8 nucleotides agree with TRBD1. The germline V gene has CDR1 MDHEN and CDR2 SYDVKM. The CDR3 totals 15 residues. The V gene end was trimmed by 3 bases and the J gene end by 10 bases; junction bases not matched to a gene: 11. The CDR3 DNA reads as TGTGCCAGCAGTTTCCCGACAGGGGACGTCATAGAGCAGTTCTTC. This gives the protein CASSFPTGDVIEQFF.

The chain carries TRBV4-1 and TRBJ1-2, with TRBD1 identical over 8 bases. V was clipped by 8 bases and J by 4 bases; unmatched bases: 18. The CDR3 has 17 amino acids. Germline values: CDR1 MGHRA, CDR2 YSYEKL. The CDR3 sequence: CASSLRGDSDRAYGYTF. The CDR3, as DNA: TGCGCCAGCTCTCTGCGTGGGGATTCGGACAGGGCCTATGGCTACACCTTC.

V gene TRBV19 combines with J gene TRBJ2-7; TRBD2 aligns across 11 bases. Germline CDR1 reads LNHDA; CDR2 reads SQIVND (reference sequence). Losses at the gene ends were 4 bases for V and 4 bases for J; bases not matched to a gene: 12. The CDR3 is made up of 17 amino acids. CDR3 sequence (DNA): TGTGCCAGTAGTACCCTCCTGGGACTAGCGGACTCATACGAGCAGTACTTC. Its translation is CASSTLLGLADSYEQYF.

This clone was detected only a few times. The V call is TRBV5-1, the J call TRBJ2-7; TRBD2 might be the D (5 bases). Trimming pared 4 bases from V and 0 bases from J, leaving 11 bases between. Germline CDR1 SGHRS, CDR2 YFSETQ. The CDR3 runs to 14 residues. CDR3 protein: CASSRTRSSYEQYF. CDR3 in DNA: TGCGCCAGCAGCCGCACTAGGAGCTCCTACGAGCAGTACTTC.

The V and J genes are TRBV18 and TRBJ2-5, with 15 nucleotides matching TRBD2. Germline V lookup: CDR1 KGHSH, CDR2 LQKENI. Unmatched junction bases numbered 9, after V lost 3 bases and J lost 4 bases. This CDR3 spans 18 amino acids. The CDR3, as DNA: TGTGCCAGCTCACCGGGACTAGCGGGGGGCCCGGCAGGAGAGACCCAGTACTTC. This encodes CASSPGLAGGPAGETQYF.